The source of this TCR beta chain is a study of Graves' ophthalmopathy and Graves' hyperthyroidism. At the level of the study: Calling hyperthyroidism stable required that no ophthalmopathy show up within 18 months of follow-up.

Clinicians made diagnoses from clinical symptoms, serum thyroxine, TRAb, thyroid ultrasound and orbital computed tomography. Study-level points and caveats: Blood samples also showed most expanded thyroid clonotypes exceeding 0.001 frequency. At 70.59% sensitivity and about 72% specificity, the model predicted progression of the ophthalmopathy.

CDR1 and CDR2 from the germline V gene are MGHDK and SYGVNS. The CDR3 covers 13 residues. The V and J ends lost 5 bases and 10 bases respectively, with 12 bases between them. RNA transcripts were the source from which TCR beta CDR3 regions were amplified. First-round RT-PCR with HTBI primers preceded a second-round multiplex PCR. TCRdb analysed the multiplex PCR reads with MiXCR anew, one entry per CDR3 protein. This sample has 1 million to 1.3 million distinct CDR3 sequences, with about two fifths found just once. With regard to this clonotype: The target antigen is unknown.

The chain employs TRBV25-1 and TRBJ1-6, with D tentatively TRBD1 (6 bases). Sequencing was done on a sample of peripheral blood or thyroid tissue (not recorded which). The TCR sequence derives from an adult man with Graves' hyperthyroidism. This chain's CDR3 is CASSNGGVSPLHF. The CDR3 DNA is TGTGCCAGCAGTAACGGGGGCGTCTCACCCCTCCACTTT. The full variable domain, completed using reference TRBV25-1 and TRBJ1-6, is EADIYQTPRYLVIGTGKKITLECSQTMGHDKMYWYQQDPGMELHLIHYSYGVNSTEKGDLSSESTVSRIRTEHFPLTLESARPSHTSQYLCASSNGGVSPLHFGNGTRLTVT.